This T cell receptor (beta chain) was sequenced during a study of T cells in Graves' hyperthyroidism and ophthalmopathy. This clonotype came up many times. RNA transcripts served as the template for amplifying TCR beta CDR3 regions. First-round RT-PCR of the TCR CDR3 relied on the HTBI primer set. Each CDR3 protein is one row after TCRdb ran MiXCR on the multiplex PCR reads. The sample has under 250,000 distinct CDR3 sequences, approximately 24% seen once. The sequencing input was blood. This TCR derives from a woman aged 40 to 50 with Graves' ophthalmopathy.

The DNA of the CDR3 is TGCGCCAGCAGCCATGTTCCACAGGGGAACATGAACACTGAAGCTTTCTTT. Translated, it gives CASSHVPQGNMNTEAFF. V gene TRBV4-1 combines with J gene TRBJ1-1; 7 bases are a match to TRBD1. The V segment lost 3 bases and the J segment 0 bases; nucleotides outside the gene matches: 10. Per germline, CDR1 MGHRA and CDR2 YSYEKL. The CDR3 consists of 17 residues.